Sequencing of this T cell receptor (beta chain) was carried out in a study of CD8+ T cells in alopecia areata. Study in general: Each day, treated patients took oral tofacitinib twice, at 5 to 10 mg per dose. For 6 to 18 months, tofacitinib was taken, and 6 months off drug followed. Broader study findings: Greater clonality was observed in lesional scalp samples, especially alopecia totalis/universalis, versus normal scalp. Sequence data from scalp samples additionally include resident alphabeta T cells of normal skin.

Between the trimmed V and J ends, which lost 5 bases and 5 bases, there was a span of 10 bases. This CDR3 region has 13 residues. The germline V gene encodes CDR1 KGHSH and CDR2 LQKENI. cDNA prepared by RNA extraction and subsequent reverse transcription served as the template for sequencing. Sequenced by immunoSEQ multiplex PCR; TCRdb stores in-frame clones only, minus some. The sample gives more than 110,000 clones, roughly three fifths of which show up once; 5% to 7% is in the top ten. This clone occurred a few times. Its antigen is still unknown. The receptor comes from a human donor with alopecia areata. Sample: CD4+ T cells sorted from blood, taken at week 0. The chain carries TRBV18 and TRBJ1-5; D unclear. CDR3: CASSVQQHQPQHF. CDR3 bases: TGTGCCAGCTCAGTCCAGCAACATCAGCCCCAGCATTTT.